The 24 T cell receptor beta chains listed next were all sequenced from one sample in a study of CD8+ T cells in alopecia areata. RNA was isolated and reverse transcribed to cDNA, the sequencing template. This table comes from immunoSEQ multiplex PCR, and its TCRdb copy is limited to in-frame clones, with some not included. This sample carries about 140,000 clones, about half of them seen once, and the ten largest clones take roughly 0.99%. Sequenced material: CD4+ T cells sorted from blood, taken at week 0. The receptors were sampled from a human donor with alopecia areata.

V is TRBV11-1 and J is TRBJ2-7; TRBD1 is a possible D gene (6 bases). V lost 2 bases and J 6 bases, leaving 14 bases between the germline ends. The CDR3 length is 14 residues. CDR1 SGHAT and CDR2 FQDESV come from the germline V gene (reference sequence). The CDR3 is CASSLNSGQSEQYF. The CDR3 DNA follows: TGTGCCAGCAGCTTAAACTCAGGACAGAGCGAGCAGTACTTC.

The chain uses TRBV29-1 and TRBJ2-1; the match to TRBD1 covers 8 bases. CDR3 length: 15 residues. The V segment lost 7 bases and the J segment 2 bases; nucleotides outside the gene matches: 10. Per the germline V gene, CDR1 is SQVTM and CDR2 is ANQGSEA. In nucleotides, the CDR3 is TGCAGCGAGGAGGGCCGGGACAGGCCCTACAATGAGCAGTTCTTC. Amino acids: CSEEGRDRPYNEQFF.

The V and J genes are TRBV5-4 and TRBJ2-7, with D perhaps TRBD1 or TRBD2 (5 bases each). V lost 5 bases and J lost 6, with 21 bases in between. The CDR3 has 15 residues. Germline V CDR1 and CDR2: SGHNT, YYREEE (reference sequence). For the CDR3, the DNA is TGTGCCAGCAGTCTTGGGGGTCAGGGACGGTTCGAGCAGTACTTC. Its protein product is CASSLGGQGRFEQYF.

This sequence joins TRBV5-1 and TRBJ1-2, with D possibly TRBD1 on 5 matching bases. There are 15 residues in the CDR3. V lost 4 bases and J 6 bases, leaving 19 bases between the germline ends. CDR1 is SGHRS, CDR2 YFSETQ, per germline. The CDR3 is CASSPSSSRADGYTF. The CDR3 coding sequence is TGCGCCAGCAGCCCATCCTCGTCCAGGGCAGATGGCTACACCTTC.

This clone was picked up a small number of times. The CDR3 protein is CSVERGSGGTYEQYF. The CDR3 DNA is TGCAGCGTCGAACGGGGCAGCGGGGGGACATACGAGCAGTACTTC. This sequence joins TRBV29-1 and TRBJ2-7; 9 bases agree with TRBD2. The CDR3 length is 15 residues. Looked up from germline, CDR1 is SQVTM and CDR2 is ANQGSEA. The V and J ends lost 6 bases and 4 bases, in that order; junction bases with no gene match: 13.

V gene TRBV5-1 combines with J gene TRBJ2-7; D may correspond to TRBD1 or TRBD2 (8 bases each). This CDR3 is 16 amino acids long. Looked up from germline, CDR1 is SGHRS and CDR2 is YFSETQ. Trimming removed 4 bases from V and 5 bases from J, with 22 bases in between. Here the CDR3 DNA reads TGCGCCAGCAGCCGTCCGGGAGGGACAGGTTATAACGAGCAGTACTTC. It yields the protein CASSRPGGTGYNEQYF.

The chain carries TRBV7-2 and TRBJ2-7; D gene uncertain. Germline V gene lookup returns CDR1 SGHTA and CDR2 FQGNSA. The V end was cut by 7 bases, the J end by 4 bases, with 14 bases between. This CDR3 has 13 residues. The CDR3 is CASTTQVGYEQYF. The DNA of the CDR3 is TGTGCCAGCACCACCCAGGTCGGTTACGAGCAGTACTTC.

This clone was recorded a few times. The chain joins TRBV4-2 to TRBJ2-1, with D possibly being TRBD2 (6 bases). This CDR3 region has 17 residues. The germline gives CDR1 LGHNA, CDR2 YNFKEQ. Trimming pared 2 bases from V and 4 bases from J, leaving 18 bases between. This CDR3 is CASSQRSREWGYNEQFF. In DNA form, the CDR3 reads TGTGCCAGCAGCCAACGAAGCCGGGAGTGGGGTTACAATGAGCAGTTCTTC.

The chain is built from TRBV15 and TRBJ1-2; D unclear. V gave up 0 bases and J gave up 8 bases, with 13 bases separating them. This CDR3 is built from 14 residues. Per germline, CDR1 LNHNV and CDR2 YYDKDF (reference sequence). The CDR3 DNA reads as TGTGCCACCAGCAGAGATGCCGGGTCAAGAGGCTACACCTTC. The encoded protein is CATSRDAGSRGYTF. Filled out from reference TRBV15 and TRBJ1-2, the complete variable domain reads DAMVIQNPRYQVTQFGKPVTLSCSQTLNHNVMYWYQQKSSQAPKLLFHYYDKDFNNEADTPDNFQSRRPNTSFCFLDIRSPGLGDTAMYLCATSRDAGSRGYTFGSGTRLTVV.

In this sample, this clone turned up a few times. This chain links TRBV29-1 with TRBJ2-1, with 7 bases fitting TRBD1. V was clipped by 5 bases and J by 0 bases; unmatched bases: 4. From germline, CDR1 is SQVTM and CDR2 ANQGSEA. The length of the CDR3 is 14 residues. CDR3 loop: CSVLTGNSYNEQFF. The CDR3, as DNA: TGCAGCGTTCTGACAGGGAACTCCTACAATGAGCAGTTCTTC.

This clone was seen only a few times. The rearrangement joins TRBV6-6 to TRBJ2-3, with D perhaps TRBD1 or TRBD2 (5 bases each). The V and J ends lost 7 bases and 7 bases respectively, with 15 bases between them. The CDR3 runs 13 residues. The germline gives CDR1 MNHNY, CDR2 SVGAGI (reference sequence). CDR3 sequence reads: CASTGAPANTQYF. The CDR3 nucleotides read TGTGCCAGCACCGGGGCCCCTGCGAATACGCAGTATTTT.

The V call is TRBV20-1, the J call TRBJ2-5; D uncertain. The V end lost 3 bases, the J end lost 3 bases, and 5 bases lay between the germline ends. In germline, CDR1 is DFQATT, CDR2 SNEGSKA (reference sequence). CDR3 length: 11 amino acids. The CDR3 DNA sequence: TGCAGTGCTAGCGCTGAAGAGACCCAGTACTTC. It codes for CSASAEETQYF.

The chain is built from TRBV14 and TRBJ2-2, with TRBD1 matching 11 bases. The CDR3 is 16 residues long. Germline V gene sequence: CDR1 SGHDN, CDR2 FVKESK. Trimming took 4 bases from V and 4 from J; bases not matched to a gene: 5. The CDR3 DNA sequence: TGTGCCAGCAGCCCGCGGACAGGGGGCAGCACCGGGGAGCTGTTTTTT. Translating it yields CASSPRTGGSTGELFF.

V gene TRBV25-1 combines with J gene TRBJ1-2; D is ambiguous. Trimming shortened V by 2 bases and J by 5 bases, and 6 bases separated the two germline ends. The CDR3 loop spans 12 amino acids. Germline CDR1 is MGHDK and CDR2 is SYGVNS. The CDR3, as DNA: TGTGCCAGCAGTGAAGCCCCTTATGGCTACACCTTC. It codes for CASSEAPYGYTF.

The chain carries TRBV9 and TRBJ2-7; 7 nucleotides align to TRBD2. Looked up from germline, CDR1 is SGDLS and CDR2 is YYNGEE. CDR3 length: 14 residues. The trim removed 2 bases at V and 7 bases at J, leaving 9 bases unmatched. CDR3 protein: CASSVSGQGYEQYF. DNA of the CDR3: TGTGCCAGCAGCGTTAGCGGGCAGGGTTATGAGCAGTACTTC.

This clone was seen more than once but under ten times. CDR3 residues: CATSREGRGETQYF. The DNA for the CDR3 is TGTGCCACCAGCAGAGAGGGTAGAGGGGAGACCCAGTACTTC. The rearrangement links TRBV15 to TRBJ2-5; TRBD2 might be the D (5 bases). Germline loops: CDR1 LNHNV, CDR2 YYDKDF (reference sequence). Trimming left V 0 bases short and J 5 bases short, with 10 bases between. The CDR3 is 14 amino acids. The complete variable domain, with remaining parts taken from reference TRBV15 and TRBJ2-5, reads DAMVIQNPRYQVTQFGKPVTLSCSQTLNHNVMYWYQQKSSQAPKLLFHYYDKDFNNEADTPDNFQSRRPNTSFCFLDIRSPGLGDTAMYLCATSREGRGETQYFGPGTRLLVL.

This chain uses TRBV7-9 with TRBJ2-4; D is perhaps TRBD2 (5 bases). The germline gives CDR1 SEHNR, CDR2 FQNEAQ (reference sequence). V was shortened by 5 bases and J by 7 bases, with 12 bases between the two germline ends. This CDR3 contains 13 residues. Here the CDR3 DNA reads TGTGCCAGCAGCCCCTCCGGAGGTAACATTCAGTACTTC. Its translation is CASSPSGGNIQYF.

In regard to this clone: The same CDR3 also results from other DNA sequences found in this sample. V usage is TRBV29-1 and J usage is TRBJ1-1, with D possibly matching TRBD1 (6 bases). Per germline, CDR1 SQVTM and CDR2 ANQGSEA. V was trimmed by 6 bases and J by 1 base, leaving 9 bases between them. This CDR3 has 12 amino acids. The CDR3 nucleotides read TGCAGCGTGGGACATCCGAACACTGAAGCTTTCTTT. Residues: CSVGHPNTEAFF.

The chain recombines TRBV6-5 with TRBJ2-5; unclear D gene. V was pared by 5 bases and J by 4 bases, with 11 bases between. This CDR3 region has 13 residues. Germline V gene lookup returns CDR1 MNHEY and CDR2 SVGAGI. The CDR3 region is CASSRDPRETQYF. CDR3 nucleotide sequence: TGTGCCAGCAGTCGCGATCCCCGAGAGACCCAGTACTTC.

The V call is TRBV27, the J call TRBJ2-5; no firm D call. The V end was cut by 10 bases, the J end by 5 bases, with 17 bases between. CDR1 and CDR2 (germline): MNHEY, SMNVEV (reference sequence). This CDR3 is built from 13 residues. CDR3 bases: TGTGCCACCCAAAAGGGCCCTTGGGAGACCCAGTACTTC. Translating gives CATQKGPWETQYF.

This rearrangement joins TRBV7-2 to TRBJ2-1, with 9 bases fitting TRBD2. The junction had 6 bases not matched to a gene; V was cut back by 2 bases and J by 7 bases. The CDR3 length is 15 residues. CDR1 SGHTA and CDR2 FQGNSA come from the germline V gene. CDR3 region: CASSLISSGRNEQFF. CDR3 sequence (DNA): TGTGCCAGCAGCTTAATCTCGAGCGGGAGGAATGAGCAGTTCTTC.

This clone has just a few counts. V and J are TRBV11-1 and TRBJ1-2; no clear D. Trimming took 6 bases from V and 4 from J, leaving 6 bases between them. The CDR3 is 11 residues long. CDR1 SGHAT and CDR2 FQDESV come from the germline V gene (reference sequence). The CDR3, as DNA: TGTGCCAGCAGTCCGCTCTATGGCTACACCTTC. Translating it yields CASSPLYGYTF.

The genes are TRBV29-1 and TRBJ2-1; D tentatively fits TRBD1 or TRBD2 (5 bases each). The CDR3 runs 14 residues. In germline, CDR1 is SQVTM, CDR2 ANQGSEA. The V end was cut by 8 bases, the J end by 0 bases, with 14 bases between. CDR3 in DNA: TGCAGCTTGCTAGGGACGAGCTCCTACAATGAGCAGTTCTTC. This encodes CSLLGTSSYNEQFF.

The gene calls are TRBV29-1 and TRBJ2-7; D is possibly TRBD1 (6 bases). Germline loops: CDR1 SQVTM, CDR2 ANQGSEA. V dropped 1 base and J dropped 6 bases, with 13 bases sitting between them. The CDR3 totals 13 residues. The CDR3 loop reads CSVEVRGTAEQYF. CDR3 in DNA: TGCAGCGTTGAAGTCAGGGGTACAGCCGAGCAGTACTTC.